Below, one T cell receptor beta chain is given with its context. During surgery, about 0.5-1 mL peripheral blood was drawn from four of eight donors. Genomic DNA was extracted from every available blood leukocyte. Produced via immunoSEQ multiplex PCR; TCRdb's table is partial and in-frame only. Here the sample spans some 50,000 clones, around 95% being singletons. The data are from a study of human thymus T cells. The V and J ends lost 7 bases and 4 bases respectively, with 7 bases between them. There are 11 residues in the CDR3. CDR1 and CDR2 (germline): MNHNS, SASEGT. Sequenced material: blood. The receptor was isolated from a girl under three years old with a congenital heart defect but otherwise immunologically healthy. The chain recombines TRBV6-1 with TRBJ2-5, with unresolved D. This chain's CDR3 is CASNSRETQYF. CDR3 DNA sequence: TGTGCCAGCAATTCTCGAGAGACCCAGTACTTC.